This T cell receptor (beta chain) was documented in a study of CD8 T cells in Susac syndrome (dated by TCRdb to the late 2010s). Regarding the complete study: The study used repertoire sequencing to test whether antigen drove CD8+ T cell activation and differentiation in Susac syndrome. Study-wide findings and limitations: The number of individuals in the TCR sequencing and HLA analysis was acknowledged as relatively small.

RNA was extracted using the RNeasy kit, and roughly 0.45 to 1 microgram was reverse transcribed with random hexamers. The immunoSEQ multiplex PCR assay, which covers 54 Vbeta and 13 Jbeta segments, was used to amplify TCR beta CDR3 regions. PCR amplification bias was corrected using a synthetic template baseline for primer optimization and computational correction. In the source study's methods: Reads were annotated to V, D and J genes per IMGT and analyzed with immunoSEQ Analyzer, keeping only productive sequences. Clonality was calculated as one minus the Shannon entropy normalized by log2 of the number of productive unique sequences. For each patient and control, public and private clones were evaluated within the 100 most prevalent clones. Susac-specific clones were defined as absent from healthy and MS cohorts, over a thousand published viral clones and other ImmuneACCESS disease sequences. Using fastp trimming at Q25 and MiXCR clonotype assembly, TCRdb reanalyzed the public sequencing data and kept in-frame beta chains. Under each unique CDR3 protein, matching rows form one entry showing the most common genes and DNA. The V and J calls follow TCRdb's processing rather than the paper's. The sample table contains some 260,000 distinct CDR3 sequences; only one count was recorded for 90% to 95% of them. Together, the top ten hold 0.055% to 0.075% of the sample.

Peripheral blood CD8+ and CD4+ T cells from healthy donors, Susac syndrome patients and multiple sclerosis patients were profiled by high-throughput TCR beta sequencing. Treatment-naive patients with stable or active relapsing-remitting disease fulfilling revised McDonald criteria were used as multiple sclerosis controls. CD8+ TEMRA cells were enriched by FACS, while bulk CD8+ and CD4+ T cells were purified by magnetic negative isolation. Blood was collected in EDTA tubes and processed within 24 hours, with PBMCs isolated through density gradient centrifugation. PBMCs intended for TCR sequencing were frozen in liquid nitrogen and were later thawed in a 37 degrees C water bath. The sorted or isolated CD4+, CD8+ and CD8+ TEMRA cells had a purity of 90% or higher. Details on this clonotype: Its antigen is still unknown. No per-base quality is available; no much larger clone lies one base away.

The cysteine opens and the phenylalanine closes a CDR3 of 14 amino acids. Only the CDR3 portion is preserved as DNA: 42 bases, with reading frame beginning at the first base. From the germline V gene, CDR1 is LGHNA and CDR2 is YNFKEQ. V gives up 4 bases and J gives up 1 base, and the segment between their germline ends measures 10 bases. The chain is encoded by TRBV4-2 joined to TRBJ1-1; the D gene is perhaps TRBD1, from 5 matching bases. Sequences were obtained from CD4+ T cells from PBMCs. This clonotype originated in a human donor with multiple sclerosis. The nucleotides read TGTGCCAGCAGCCTTACAGGTTCGAACACTGAAGCTTTCTTT. It translates to CASSLTGSNTEAFF.